This TCR beta chain comes out of a study of cytomegalovirus exposure and HLA in healthy donors. Study results and limitations: Cytomegalovirus status, reportedly, was diagnosed with high specificity and sensitivity by the classifier. Analysis was carried out at a later point, and it linked a missense DCLRE1C variant to TCR beta V- and J-gene trimming.

Turning to this clone: No antigen is known for it.

The CDR3 totals 15 residues. Trimming removed 1 base from V and 7 bases from J, with 14 bases in between. CDR1 is SGHTA and CDR2 is FQGNSA in the germline V gene. PCR employed 60 Vbeta and 13 Jbeta primers. TCRdb's table, derived via immunoSEQ multiplex PCR, lists solely in-frame clones and lacks some. The table for this sample gives more than 200,000 clones. The clonotype comes from a woman in her 30s in good health and CMV-seropositive. The sequenced sample consisted of PBMCs. This chain uses TRBV7-2 with TRBJ2-1, with D possibly matching TRBD1 (6 bases). The DNA for the CDR3 is TGTGCCAGCAGCTTAGTGGCCACCCAGGGGAATGAGCAGTTCTTC. Protein: CASSLVATQGNEQFF.